This TCR beta chain comes out of a study of blood T cell repertoires in COVID-19. Study background: In each case, the material was cDNA or gDNA derived from T cells, B-cell-depleted T cells, or PBMCs.

CDR1 and CDR2 from the germline V gene are SGHVS and FNYEAQ. V was trimmed by 1 base and J by 8 bases, leaving 11 bases between them. The CDR3 runs 14 residues. In the study's own analysis: Using reference gene primer amplification, nucleated cell counts were estimated. Assay used: immunoSEQ multiplex PCR; TCRdb lists only in-frame clones, some missing. V, J and clone size derive from that table, while D and trimming were established from the DNA sequence. The sample has about 94,000 clones, about four fifths seen once. Source material: peripheral blood. The receptor's source is a human donor in a cohort sampled during active COVID-19. This rearrangement joins TRBV7-6 to TRBJ1-4, with a possible D match to TRBD1 (6 bases). CDR3 coding DNA: TGTGCCAGCAGCTTAGGAGGGGGGGTGGAAAAACTGTTTTTT. This codes for CASSLGGGVEKLFF.